These T cell receptor beta chains were read from a single sample in a study of blood T cell repertoires in COVID-19. Some clones are missing from TCRdb's copy, which holds only in-frame ones; the method was immunoSEQ multiplex PCR. Of tens of thousands of clones in the sample, around 82% are singletons; the top ten hold around 42%. Material for sequencing was peripheral blood. These receptors were taken from a woman over 75 with active or convalescent COVID-19. CDR3s include the opening cysteine and the closing phenylalanine or tryptophan. D genes are given only for firm matches. Some rows have no size entry. The others give once, few or many, or a class for an expanded clone.

d_gene	abundance	v_gene	j_gene	CDR3nt	CDR3aa
.	.	TRBV7-2	TRBJ1-2	TGTGCCAGCAGCTTTCAGGGGACACAGGGTGGCTACACCTTC	CASSFQGTQGGYTF
TRBD1	.	TRBV28	TRBJ1-3	TGTGCCAGCAGTTTAGACAGGGGTGGAAACACCATATATTTT	CASSLDRGGNTIYF
.	.	TRBV6-6	TRBJ1-1	TGTGCCAGCGGTCCCCGTGAAGCTTTCTTT	CASGPREAFF
.	many	TRBV14	TRBJ2-5	TGTGCCAGCAGCCAAGGAGGAGAGACCCAGTACTTC	CASSQGGETQYF
TRBD2	.	TRBV7-2	TRBJ2-1	TGTGCCAGCAGTTCAACTAGCGGGAGGCCCAATGAGCAGTTCTTC	CASSSTSGRPNEQFF
TRBD1	.	TRBV6-5	TRBJ2-2	TGTGCCAGCAGTCAGACAGGGCTTTCCGGGGAGCTGTTTTTT	CASSQTGLSGELFF
TRBD2	few	TRBV13	TRBJ2-3	TGTGCCAGCAGCTCGCGTAGCGGGAGGGCCTTTAACACAGATACGCAGTATTTT	CASSSRSGRAFNTDTQYF
TRBD2	medium-sized	TRBV4-1	TRBJ2-2	TGCCCCACCAGCCGACTAGCGGAGAACACCGGGGAGCTGTTTTTT	CPTSRLAENTGELFF
.	.	TRBV6-5	TRBJ2-3	TGTGCCAGCAAGGGGTTGAGTTCAGATACGCAGTATTTT	CASKGLSSDTQYF
.	once	TRBV2	TRBJ2-2	TGTGCCAGCAGCCCCGGCGGGACGGCCGGGGAGCTGTTTTTT	CASSPGGTAGELFF
TRBD1	.	TRBV3-1/TRBV3-2	TRBJ1-4	TGTGCCAGCAGCCAAGATTGGGGGAATACAGGGGGCGTAGAAAAACTGTTTTTT	CASSQDWGNTGGVEKLFF
TRBD1	.	TRBV5-1	TRBJ2-5	TGCGCCAGCAGCTGGAGCAGACAGGGGACCAAGAGGACCCAGTACTTC	CASSWSRQGTKRTQYF
.	once	TRBV6-6	TRBJ2-7	TGTGCCAGCGGCGGGGTCTCCTACGAGCAGTACTTC	CASGGVSYEQYF
.	.	TRBV19	TRBJ1-1	TGTGCCGCTCGGCCGGGAATCAGCGGGAACACTGAAGCTTTCTTT	CAARPGISGNTEAFF
.	.	TRBV3-1/TRBV3-2	TRBJ1-1	TGTGCCAGCAGCCAAAACAGGGATTCTGAAGCTTTCTTT	CASSQNRDSEAFF
TRBD1	.	TRBV5-1	TRBJ1-2	TGCGCCAGCAGCTCCACTTCAGGGGGGTATGGCTACACCTTC	CASSSTSGGYGYTF
.	.	TRBV28	TRBJ2-7	TGTGCCAGCAGTTTAGCGGTCAGGGTGGTCTCCTACGAGCAGTACTTC	CASSLAVRVVSYEQYF
.	.	TRBV28	TRBJ2-1	TGTGCCAGCATGGTGGGGGCTTGGAGAGGTGAGCAGTTCTTC	CASMVGAWRGEQFF
.	.	TRBV6-1	TRBJ2-3	TGTGCCAGCAGTGAAATTGGCCGGGGGAGAACAGATACGCAGTATTTT	CASSEIGRGRTDTQYF
.	.	TRBV28	TRBJ1-2	TGTGCCAGCAGTTTAGGGGGGAATGGCTACACCTTC	CASSLGGNGYTF
TRBD1	once	TRBV28	TRBJ1-2	TGTGCCAGCAGTTTACGGGACAGCTTGGACTTC	CASSLRDSLDF
.	.	TRBV7-8	TRBJ1-3	TGTGCCAGCAGCTTAGGAACAGGGCACTCTGGAAACACCATATATTTT	CASSLGTGHSGNTIYF
TRBD1	.	TRBV9	TRBJ2-7	TGTGCCAGCAGCCCACCGGGACAGGGCATGGGCCACGAGCAGTACTTC	CASSPPGQGMGHEQYF
.	.	TRBV28	TRBJ1-3	TGTGCCAGTAAACAGGGCCACGGAAACACCATATATTTT	CASKQGHGNTIYF
TRBD2	.	TRBV7-6	TRBJ2-7	TGTGCCAGCAGCTTAGGTACTAGCGGGATGCTGCAAGAGACATCCTACGAGCAGTACTTC	CASSLGTSGMLQETSYEQYF
.	once	TRBV7-3	TRBJ1-3	TGTGCCAGCAGCCTACAGGTCGGCTCTGGAAACACCATATATTTT	CASSLQVGSGNTIYF
TRBD1	.	TRBV5-1	TRBJ1-1	TGCGCCAGCCGGCCGACGGGACAGGGTGGCACTGAAGCTTTCTTT	CASRPTGQGGTEAFF
.	.	TRBV9	TRBJ1-1	TGTGCCAGCAGCGTAAGCGGGCAACCCCGGACGGGCACTGAAGCTTTCTTT	CASSVSGQPRTGTEAFF
TRBD1	once	TRBV29-1	TRBJ2-7	TGCAGCGGGGGACAGAGCTCCTACGAGCAGTACTTC	CSGGQSSYEQYF
.	.	TRBV15	TRBJ1-3	TGTGCCACCAGCAGAGCTTCCTCTGGAAACACCATATATTTT	CATSRASSGNTIYF
.	once	TRBV9	TRBJ1-1	TGTGCCAGCAAAATACTCGAGGGGAGGAAAGTTAGTATCGGTGAAGCTTTCTTT	CASKILEGRKVSIGEAFF
.	few	TRBV5-8	TRBJ2-1	TGTGCCAGCAGCCTTATGGGCATCAATGAGCAGTTCTTC	CASSLMGINEQFF
TRBD1	.	TRBV28	TRBJ1-2	TGTGCCAGCAGGCTCTTACAGGGGAACTATGGCTACACCTTC	CASRLLQGNYGYTF
TRBD1	.	TRBV7-2	TRBJ2-7	TGTGCCAGCAGCAAGGGACAGGGGGCTTCTGGCGAGCAGTACTTC	CASSKGQGASGEQYF
.	.	TRBV28	TRBJ1-2	TGTGCCAGCAGTTTAGAAAGAGCTAACTATGGCTACACCTTC	CASSLERANYGYTF
TRBD2	.	TRBV3-1/TRBV3-2	TRBJ2-1	TGTGCCAGCAATAGCGGGAGGGCCCGGGAGCAGTTCTTC	CASNSGRAREQFF
.	.	TRBV18	TRBJ1-1	TGTGCCAGCTGTGGAGGGTTGAACACTGAAGCTTTCTTT	CASCGGLNTEAFF
.	.	TRBV6-5	TRBJ2-5	TGTGCCAGCAGTTATACTAGGAAAGAGACCCAGTACTTC	CASSYTRKETQYF
.	.	TRBV28	TRBJ1-3	TGTGCCAGCAGTTCCCTGACAGGCTCTGGAAACACCATATATTTT	CASSSLTGSGNTIYF
TRBD2	.	TRBV30	TRBJ2-7	TGTGCCTGGAGTGTTGGCGGGAGCACCTACGAGCAGTACTTC	CAWSVGGSTYEQYF
.	.	TRBV6-5	TRBJ1-5	TGTGCCAGCAGAGATACCGGGAGTTCGAGTCAGCCCCAGCATTTT	CASRDTGSSSQPQHF
.	.	TRBV28	TRBJ1-1	TGTGCCAGCAGTTTAACTGGAGGGGTAGGTGAAGCTTTCTTT	CASSLTGGVGEAFF
TRBD1	few	TRBV5-1	TRBJ1-4	TGCGCCAGCAGCTTAGACAGGGCCGGGGAAAAACTGTTTTTT	CASSLDRAGEKLFF
.	.	TRBV7-9	TRBJ1-6	TGTGCCAGCAGCTTACTTAATTCACCCCTCCACTTT	CASSLLNSPLHF
TRBD2	.	TRBV5-1	TRBJ2-3	TGCGCCAGCAGCGTAGCGGGAGAAGGCCCAGATACGCAGTATTTT	CASSVAGEGPDTQYF
.	.	TRBV2	TRBJ2-7	TGTGCCAGCAGAGGGGACAACTCCTACGAGCAGTACTTC	CASRGDNSYEQYF
TRBD1	once	TRBV7-6	TRBJ2-1	TGTGCCAGCAGCCTTACAGGGGGCTTCTACAATGAGCAGTTCTTC	CASSLTGGFYNEQFF